The present TCR beta chain was sequenced within a study of T-cell memory formation after mild COVID-19. Study-level results: Contracting CD4+ clones lay largely in CM and EM, with CD8+ ones residing in EMRA. Pre-infection memory contained some responding clones, which suggested that cross-reactive memory had joined. Later expanders leaned CD4+, whereas day 15 to 85 contracting clones were balanced CD4/CD8.

Barcoded TCR alpha and TCR beta cDNA libraries with UMIs came from 5'RACE using constant-segment primers. Each CDR3 protein is one row after TCRdb ran MiXCR on the 5' RACE reads. The sample has just under 550,000 distinct CDR3 sequences, about a fifth seen once. Turning to this clonotype: The antigen remains undetermined.

The germline V gene encodes CDR1 ENHRY and CDR2 SYGVKD. Trimming shortened V by 3 bases and J by 5 bases, and 5 bases separated the two germline ends. The CDR3 runs 11 residues. The chain recombines TRBV10-3 with TRBJ2-7; D is ambiguous. The TCR comes from an adult woman who had mild COVID-19 (a few samples of this study predate the infection). Cell type and time point are not known. Sequenced input: PBMCs or a T cell subset sorted from them (not recorded which). CDR3 amino acids: CAISEKNEQYF. The CDR3 coding sequence is TGTGCCATCAGTGAAAAAAACGAGCAGTACTTC.